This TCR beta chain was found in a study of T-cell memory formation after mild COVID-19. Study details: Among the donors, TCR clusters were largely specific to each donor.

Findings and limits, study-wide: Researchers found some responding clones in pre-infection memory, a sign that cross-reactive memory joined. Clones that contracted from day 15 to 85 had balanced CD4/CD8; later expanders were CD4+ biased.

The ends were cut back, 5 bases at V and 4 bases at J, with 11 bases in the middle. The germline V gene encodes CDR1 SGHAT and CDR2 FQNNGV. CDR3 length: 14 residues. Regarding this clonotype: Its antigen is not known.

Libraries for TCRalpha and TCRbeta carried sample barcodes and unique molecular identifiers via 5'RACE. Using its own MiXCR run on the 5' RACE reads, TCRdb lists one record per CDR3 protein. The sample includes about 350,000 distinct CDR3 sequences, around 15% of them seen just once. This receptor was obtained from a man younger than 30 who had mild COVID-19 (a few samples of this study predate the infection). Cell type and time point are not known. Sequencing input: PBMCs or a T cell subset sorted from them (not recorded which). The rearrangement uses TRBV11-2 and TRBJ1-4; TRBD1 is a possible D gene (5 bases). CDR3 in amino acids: CASSLGGLNEKLFF. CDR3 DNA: TGTGCCAGCAGCCTCGGGGGACTTAATGAAAAACTGTTTTTT.